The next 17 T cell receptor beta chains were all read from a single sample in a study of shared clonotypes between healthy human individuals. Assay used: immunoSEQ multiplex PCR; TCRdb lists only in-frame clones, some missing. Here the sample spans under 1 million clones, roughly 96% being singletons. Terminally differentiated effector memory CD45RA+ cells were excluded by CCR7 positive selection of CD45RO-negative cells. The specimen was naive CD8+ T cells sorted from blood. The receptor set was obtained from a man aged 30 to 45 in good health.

This CDR3 is CASFPRDAGEHRGLSLFF. CDR3 in DNA: TGTGCCAGCTTCCCCAGGGATGCAGGAGAACACCGGGGTTTGTCGCTGTTTTTT. The rearrangement uses TRBV18 and TRBJ2-2; D could derive from TRBD1 or TRBD2 (5 bases each). The V end lost 7 bases, the J end lost 13 bases, and 34 bases lay between the germline ends. The CDR3 spans 18 residues. Germline CDR1 KGHSH, CDR2 LQKENI.

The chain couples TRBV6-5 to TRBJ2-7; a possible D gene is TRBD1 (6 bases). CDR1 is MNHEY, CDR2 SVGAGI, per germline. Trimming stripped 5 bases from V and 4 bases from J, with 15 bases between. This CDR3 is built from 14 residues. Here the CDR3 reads CASSEGARGYEQYF. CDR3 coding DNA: TGTGCCAGCAGTGAGGGCGCCAGGGGTTACGAGCAGTACTTC.

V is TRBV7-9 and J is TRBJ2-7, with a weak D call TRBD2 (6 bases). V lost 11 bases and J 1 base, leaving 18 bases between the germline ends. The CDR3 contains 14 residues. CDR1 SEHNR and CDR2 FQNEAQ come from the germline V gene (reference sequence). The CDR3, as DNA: TGTGCCGGACACCGGGACTTGTCATCCTACGAGCAGTACTTC. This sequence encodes CAGHRDLSSYEQYF. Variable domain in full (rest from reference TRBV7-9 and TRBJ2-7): DTGVSQNPRHKITKRGQNVTFRCDPISEHNRLYWYRQTLGQGPEFLTYFQNEAQLEKSRLLSDRFSAERPKGSFSTLEIQRTEQGDSAMYLCAGHRDLSSYEQYFGPGTRLTVT.

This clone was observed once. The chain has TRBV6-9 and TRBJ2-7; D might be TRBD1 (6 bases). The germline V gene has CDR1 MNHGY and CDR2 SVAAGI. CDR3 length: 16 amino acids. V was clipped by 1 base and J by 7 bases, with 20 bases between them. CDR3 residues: CASSYLTGLGPREQYF. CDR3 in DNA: TGTGCCAGCAGTTATTTGACAGGATTGGGACCTCGGGAGCAGTACTTC.

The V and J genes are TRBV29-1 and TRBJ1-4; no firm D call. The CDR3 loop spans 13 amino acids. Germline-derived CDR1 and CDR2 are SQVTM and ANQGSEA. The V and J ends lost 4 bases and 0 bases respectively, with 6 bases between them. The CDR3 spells CSVVTTTNEKLFF. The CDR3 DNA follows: TGCAGCGTTGTAACGACAACTAATGAAAAACTGTTTTTT.

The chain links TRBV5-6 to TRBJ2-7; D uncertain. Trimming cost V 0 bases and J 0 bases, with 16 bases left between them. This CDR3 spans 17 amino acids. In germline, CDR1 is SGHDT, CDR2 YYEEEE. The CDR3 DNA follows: TGTGCCAGCAGCTTGGTTAAAACGGATATCACCTCCTACGAGCAGTACTTC. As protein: CASSLVKTDITSYEQYF.

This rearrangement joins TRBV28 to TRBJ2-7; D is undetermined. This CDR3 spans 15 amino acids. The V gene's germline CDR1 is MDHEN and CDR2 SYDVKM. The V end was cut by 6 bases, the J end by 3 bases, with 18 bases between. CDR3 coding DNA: TGTGCCAGCAGACCCCCCACGGACGGGTACTACGAGCAGTACTTC. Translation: CASRPPTDGYYEQYF.

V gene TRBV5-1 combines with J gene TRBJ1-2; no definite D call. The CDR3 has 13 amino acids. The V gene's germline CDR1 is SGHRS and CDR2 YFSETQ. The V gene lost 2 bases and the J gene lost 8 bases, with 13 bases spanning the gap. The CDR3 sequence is CASSFMGWAGYTF. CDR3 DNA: TGCGCCAGCAGCTTTATGGGCTGGGCGGGCTACACCTTC.

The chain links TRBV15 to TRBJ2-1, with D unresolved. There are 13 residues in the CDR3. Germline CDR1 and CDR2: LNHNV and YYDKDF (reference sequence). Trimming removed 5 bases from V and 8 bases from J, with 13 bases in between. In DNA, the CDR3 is TGTGCCACCAGCGCAACCTTTAGGGATGAGCAGTTCTTC. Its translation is CATSATFRDEQFF.

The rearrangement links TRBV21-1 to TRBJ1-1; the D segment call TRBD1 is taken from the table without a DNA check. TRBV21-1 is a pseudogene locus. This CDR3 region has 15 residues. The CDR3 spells CASSKANRGHTEAFF. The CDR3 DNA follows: TGTGCCAGCAGCAAAGCGAACAGGGGTCACACTGAAGCTTTCTTT.

As DNA, the CDR3 is TGTGCCAGCAGTCGGACTAGCGCGAGCTCCTACGAGCAGTACTTC. Protein: CASSRTSASSYEQYF. The chain carries TRBV6-5 and TRBJ2-7; 9 bases are shared with TRBD2. The V gene's germline CDR1 is MNHEY and CDR2 SVGAGI. This CDR3 is 15 amino acids long. With 5 bases clipped from V and 0 bases from J, the junction kept 5 bases outside the gene matches.

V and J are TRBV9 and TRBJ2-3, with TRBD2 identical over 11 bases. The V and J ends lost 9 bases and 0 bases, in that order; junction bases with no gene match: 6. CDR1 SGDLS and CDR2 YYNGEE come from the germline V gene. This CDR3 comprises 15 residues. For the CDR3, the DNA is TGTGCCACCAGTAGCGGGAGGGCTAGCACAGATACGCAGTATTTT. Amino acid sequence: CATSSGRASTDTQYF.

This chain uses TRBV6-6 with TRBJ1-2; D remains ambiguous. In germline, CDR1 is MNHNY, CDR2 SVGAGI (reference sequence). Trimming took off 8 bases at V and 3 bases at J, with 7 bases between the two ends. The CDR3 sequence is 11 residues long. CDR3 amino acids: CASLADYGYTF. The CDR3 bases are TGTGCCAGCTTAGCAGACTATGGCTACACCTTC.

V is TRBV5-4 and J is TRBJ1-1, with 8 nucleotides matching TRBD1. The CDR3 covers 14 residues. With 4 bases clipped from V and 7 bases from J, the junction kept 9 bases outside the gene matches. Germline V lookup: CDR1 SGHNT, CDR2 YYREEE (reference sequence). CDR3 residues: CASSTAGGRVEAFF. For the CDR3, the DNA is TGTGCCAGCAGCACGGCAGGGGGCAGGGTTGAAGCTTTCTTT. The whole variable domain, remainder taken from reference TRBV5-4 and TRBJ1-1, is ETGVTQSPTHLIKTRGQQVTLRCSSQSGHNTVSWYQQALGQGPQFIFQYYREEENGRGNFPPRFSGLQFPNYSSELNVNALELDDSALYLCASSTAGGRVEAFFGQGTRLTVV.

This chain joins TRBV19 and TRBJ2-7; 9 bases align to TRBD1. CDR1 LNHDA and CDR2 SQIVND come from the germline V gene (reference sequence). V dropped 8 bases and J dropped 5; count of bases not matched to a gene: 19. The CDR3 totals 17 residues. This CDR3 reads CASSYLPGQGIDDEQYF. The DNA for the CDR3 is TGTGCCAGTTCCTACCTCCCGGGACAGGGAATTGACGACGAGCAGTACTTC.

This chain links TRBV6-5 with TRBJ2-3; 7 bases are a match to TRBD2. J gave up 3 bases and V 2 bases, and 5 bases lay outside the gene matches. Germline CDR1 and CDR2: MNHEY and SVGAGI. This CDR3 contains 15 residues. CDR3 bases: TGTGCCAGCAGTTACCCTTCGGGAGGAACAGATACGCAGTATTTT. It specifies CASSYPSGGTDTQYF.

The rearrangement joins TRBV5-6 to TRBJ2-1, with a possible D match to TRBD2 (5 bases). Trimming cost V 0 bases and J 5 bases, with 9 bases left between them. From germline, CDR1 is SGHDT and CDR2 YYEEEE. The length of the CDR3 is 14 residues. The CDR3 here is CASSLDGLHNEQFF. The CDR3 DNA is TGTGCCAGCAGCTTGGACGGACTTCACAATGAGCAGTTCTTC. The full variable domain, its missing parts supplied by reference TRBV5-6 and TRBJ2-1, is DAGVTQSPTHLIKTRGQQVTLRCSPKSGHDTVSWYQQALGQGPQFIFQYYEEEERQRGNFPDRFSGHQFPNYSSELNVNALLLGDSALYLCASSLDGLHNEQFFGPGTRLTVL.